Listed below are T cell receptor beta chains from one sample, sequenced in a study of technical replicates of blood from a handful of donors. Measured with immunoSEQ multiplex PCR; TCRdb has only the in-frame clones, and not every one. The data show around 63,000 clones, about 98% seen once. Sequenced input: T cells isolated from PBMCs. All receptors derive from a human donor in good health. The CDR3 runs from the conserved cysteine through the conserved F or W. D genes are given only for firm matches. Size is stated for part of the rows, as once, few or many counts, or as a class when the clone is expanded.

J gene: TRBJ1-5; clone size: NA; CDR3 length: 13; D gene: NA; V gene: TRBV6-5; CDR3 protein: CASGSGGNQPQHF; CDR3 DNA: TGTGCCAGCGGATCGGGGGGCAATCAGCCCCAGCATTTT
J gene: TRBJ2-7; clone size: once; CDR3 length: 15; D gene: TRBD2; V gene: TRBV5-1; CDR3 protein: CASSFSSGGLYEQYF; CDR3 DNA: TGCGCCAGCAGCTTTTCTAGCGGGGGGTTATACGAGCAGTACTTC
J gene: TRBJ2-2; clone size: NA; CDR3 length: 18; D gene: NA; V gene: TRBV5-4; CDR3 protein: CASSFRRRRDPNTGELFF; CDR3 DNA: TGTGCCAGCAGCTTTAGGCGGCGCCGGGATCCGAACACCGGGGAGCTGTTTTTT
J gene: TRBJ2-3; clone size: once; CDR3 length: 16; D gene: TRBD2; V gene: TRBV4-2; CDR3 protein: CASSQLPGGLTDTQYF; CDR3 DNA: TGTGCCAGCAGCCAACTTCCGGGGGGGCTCACAGATACGCAGTATTTT
J gene: TRBJ2-7; clone size: NA; CDR3 length: 17; D gene: TRBD2; V gene: TRBV28; CDR3 protein: CASSTPKTSGSSYEQYF; CDR3 DNA: TGTGCCAGCAGTACTCCAAAAACTAGCGGAAGCTCCTACGAGCAGTACTTC
J gene: TRBJ1-2; clone size: NA; CDR3 length: 16; D gene: TRBD1; V gene: TRBV27; CDR3 protein: CASSMHPRQGLYGYTF; CDR3 DNA: TGTGCCAGCAGTATGCACCCCCGACAGGGGCTCTATGGCTACACCTTC
J gene: TRBJ2-1; clone size: NA; CDR3 length: 15; D gene: TRBD1; V gene: TRBV28; CDR3 protein: CASSPTGTGRNEQFF; CDR3 DNA: TGTGCCAGCAGCCCGACCGGGACAGGGCGAAATGAGCAGTTCTTC
J gene: TRBJ2-7; clone size: NA; CDR3 length: 13; D gene: NA; V gene: TRBV11-3; CDR3 protein: CASSLGVLGEQYF; CDR3 DNA: TGTGCCAGCAGCTTGGGAGTTCTCGGGGAGCAGTACTTC
J gene: TRBJ2-3; clone size: NA; CDR3 length: 15; D gene: NA; V gene: TRBV5-1; CDR3 protein: CASSADRGMTDTQYF; CDR3 DNA: TGCGCCAGCAGCGCGGACCGGGGGATGACAGATACGCAGTATTTT
J gene: TRBJ2-1; clone size: NA; CDR3 length: 13; D gene: NA; V gene: TRBV29-1; CDR3 protein: CSVGSYSGNEQFF; CDR3 DNA: TGCAGCGTTGGGTCATACAGCGGCAATGAGCAGTTCTTC